This T cell receptor (beta chain) comes out of a study of blood T cells in healthy people across ages. PCR was performed a second time for roughly 7 to 11 cycles using a sample-barcoded 5' primer and a J-beta primer mix. TCRdb recomputed calls from the 5' RACE reads with MiXCR, one row per CDR3 protein. Among around 800,000 distinct CDR3 sequences listed, 46% were seen once. Trimming took off 1 base at V and 6 bases at J, with 13 bases between the two ends. In germline, CDR1 is SGHTA, CDR2 FQGNSA. The CDR3 loop spans 14 amino acids. This sequence originates from a man older than 75 in good health. Sequences were obtained from blood. The chain combines TRBV7-2 with TRBJ2-7; D remains unclear. The CDR3 spells CASSLGVSLAEQYF. CDR3 DNA: TGTGCCAGCAGCTTAGGGGTCTCCCTCGCCGAGCAGTACTTC.